This record concerns one TCR beta chain sequence. Its target is unknown. The PCR employed 60 Vbeta primers together with 13 Jbeta primers. Repertoires were generated with immunoSEQ multiplex PCR, while TCRdb's copy carries only in-frame clones and drops some. The table has about 120,000 clones, roughly 80% seen once. Looked up from germline, CDR1 is MNHNS and CDR2 is SASEGT. The CDR3 has 13 amino acids. V shed 6 bases and J shed 10 bases, with 18 bases lying between them. The data originate from a study of cytomegalovirus exposure and HLA in healthy donors. Study findings and constraints: When the data were analyzed later, several of the most significant clusters appeared to be linked to common viral pathogens. The classifier was said to identify cytomegalovirus status with high specificity and sensitivity.

The chain employs TRBV6-1 and TRBJ1-1, with a weak D call TRBD1 (6 bases). Sample: PBMCs. The sequence was collected from a woman in her 30s in good health and CMV-seropositive. The CDR3 DNA reads as TGTGCCAGCAGCTACACAGGGATGTCGGTAGCTTTCTTT. Amino acid sequence: CASSYTGMSVAFF.